Detailed here is one T cell receptor (beta chain). The antigen is undetermined. Additional DNA sequences in this sample encode the identical CDR3. This sample is part of a study of shared clonotypes between healthy human individuals. Study-level background: The study drew on a couple of women and a few men aged 18 to 49 as donors. Study results and caveats: Collection of samples was limited to blood; tissue repertoires likely differ.

V dropped 0 bases and J dropped 0 bases, with 5 bases sitting between them. The CDR3 totals 13 residues. CDR1 and CDR2 from the germline V gene are GTSNPN and SVGIG (reference sequence). Naive CD8 populations comprised CD45RO-negative cells positively selected for CCR7, excluding terminally differentiated effector memory CD45RA+ cells. Free of recent acute infections or vaccinations, the donors were healthy HIV-negative adults. At deep level, the assay was performed. Measured with immunoSEQ multiplex PCR; TCRdb has only the in-frame clones, and not every one. The profile shows some 1,900,000 clones, approximately 94% of them singletons.

This TCR came from a man aged 18 to 29 in good health. The sample was naive CD8+ T cells sorted from blood. The V and J genes are TRBV30 and TRBJ1-1; D gene unclear. CDR3 residues: CAWSVAMNTEAFF. The CDR3 DNA reads as TGTGCCTGGAGTGTAGCGATGAACACTGAAGCTTTCTTT.